These 21 T cell receptor beta chains came from one sample sequenced in a study of T cell changes during pregnancy in multiple sclerosis. Clones were sequenced by immunoSEQ multiplex PCR, and TCRdb holds only the in-frame ones, with some missing. Among about 36,000 clones listed, about 88% were seen once. Sequenced here: CD8+ T cells from peripheral blood mononuclear cells, sampled in the third trimester of pregnancy. The receptors come from a female donor with multiple sclerosis, enrolled in a pregnancy study.

The chain has TRBV7-6 and TRBJ2-3, with TRBD1 identical over 9 bases. Looked up from germline, CDR1 is SGHVS and CDR2 is FNYEAQ. This CDR3 contains 16 residues. J lost 5 bases, V lost 5 bases, and 11 bases had no gene match. The CDR3, as DNA: TGTGCCAGCAGCCTAGGACAGGGGATGTCCGGAGATACGCAGTATTTT. Protein: CASSLGQGMSGDTQYF.

The DNA for the CDR3 is TGTGCCAGCAGTGAATCGACTGGCACTGAAGCTTTCTTT. Translating it yields CASSESTGTEAFF. This sequence joins TRBV25-1 and TRBJ1-1, with D hard to call. CDR1 is MGHDK and CDR2 is SYGVNS in the germline V gene. The ends were cut back, 1 base at V and 4 bases at J, with 7 bases in the middle. This CDR3 contains 13 residues.

Comments on this clone: Additional DNA sequences in this sample encode the identical CDR3. The chain links TRBV5-1 to TRBJ1-2; D gene unclear. Germline CDR1 and CDR2: SGHRS and YFSETQ. V was pared by 4 bases and J by 3 bases, with 7 bases between. The CDR3 loop spans 12 amino acids. CDR3 loop: CASSLTDYGYTF. CDR3 nucleotides: TGCGCCAGCAGCCTAACAGACTATGGCTACACCTTC.

The gene calls are TRBV7-7 and TRBJ1-3; 10 bases fit TRBD1. This CDR3 is built from 14 residues. Germline V gene data show CDR1 as SSHAT and CDR2 as FNYEAQ (reference sequence). J gave up 7 bases and V 5 bases, and 5 bases lay outside the gene matches. The CDR3 nucleotides read TGTGCCAGCAGCGAGGGACAGGGGTGGAACACCATATATTTT. It yields the protein CASSEGQGWNTIYF.

The chain recombines TRBV5-6 with TRBJ2-5, with 9 bases that match TRBD1. The J call may be wrong; the DNA end is better matched by TRBJ2-7. This CDR3 is built from 14 residues. The germline V gene has CDR1 SGHDT and CDR2 YYEEEE. CDR3 nucleotide sequence: TGTGCCAGCAGCTACAGGGGGCGCCTCGACGAGCAGTACTTC. Its translation: CASSYRGRLDEQYF.

The CDR3 sequence is CASSLNAANTEAFF. The CDR3 region has the DNA TGTGCCAGCAGCTTGAACGCGGCGAACACTGAAGCTTTCTTT. This chain uses TRBV5-4 with TRBJ1-1; unclear D gene. This CDR3 region has 14 residues. Germline lookup yields CDR1 SGHNT and CDR2 YYREEE (reference sequence). Deletions cut 1 base from V and 1 base from J, with 8 bases between.

J is TRBJ2-1 and V is TRBV5-4; the match to TRBD2 covers 11 bases. Per germline, CDR1 SGHNT and CDR2 YYREEE (reference sequence). CDR3 length: 16 amino acids. Trimming cost V 1 base and J 6 bases; bases outside gene matches: 6. The CDR3 loop is CASSLREGLAANEQFF. The CDR3 DNA is TGTGCCAGCAGCTTGCGAGAGGGACTAGCGGCCAATGAGCAGTTCTTC. The full variable domain, its missing parts supplied by reference TRBV5-4 and TRBJ2-1, is ETGVTQSPTHLIKTRGQQVTLRCSSQSGHNTVSWYQQALGQGPQFIFQYYREEENGRGNFPPRFSGLQFPNYSSELNVNALELDDSALYLCASSLREGLAANEQFFGPGTRLTVL.

V is TRBV9 and J is TRBJ1-1; a possible D gene is TRBD1 (5 bases). The germline CDR1 and CDR2 sequences are SGDLS and YYNGEE. CDR3 length equals 13 residues. The germline V and J ends were trimmed by 3 bases and 10 bases, with 16 bases remaining between them. The CDR3 nucleotides read TGTGCCAGCAGCGCGACAGCCGGGGAGGGAGCTTTCTTT. Its protein product is CASSATAGEGAFF.

The chain joins TRBV9 to TRBJ2-1; a possible D gene is TRBD1 (6 bases). Germline V CDR1 and CDR2: SGDLS, YYNGEE. Between the trimmed V and J ends, which lost 0 bases and 7 bases, there was a span of 8 bases. The CDR3 length is 13 residues. This chain's CDR3 is CASSVAQGNEQFF. The CDR3 DNA follows: TGTGCCAGCAGCGTAGCTCAGGGGAATGAGCAGTTCTTC.

The sample holds one count of this clone. The V gene is TRBV29-1, the J gene TRBJ1-3; possibly TRBD1 for D (5 bases). Germline V gives CDR1 SQVTM, CDR2 ANQGSEA. V was clipped by 0 bases and J by 3 bases, with 6 bases between them. The CDR3 is 13 amino acids. This CDR3 is CSVEEGGGNTIYF. CDR3 nucleotide sequence: TGCAGCGTTGAAGAGGGGGGTGGAAACACCATATATTTT. Full variable domain (remainder filled in from reference TRBV29-1 and TRBJ1-3): SAVISQKPSRDICQRGTSLTIQCQVDSQVTMMFWYRQQPGQSLTLIATANQGSEATYESGFVIDKFPISRPNLTFSTLTVSNMSPEDSSIYLCSVEEGGGNTIYFGEGSWLTVV.

V is TRBV11-3 and J is TRBJ2-7; D ambiguous. The V gene's germline CDR1 is SGHNT and CDR2 YENEEA. V was pared by 0 bases and J by 2 bases, with 8 bases between. There are 14 residues in the CDR3. The chain's CDR3 is CASSLEYSPYEQYF. The DNA for the CDR3 is TGTGCCAGCAGCTTAGAGTATTCTCCCTACGAGCAGTACTTC.

The rearrangement joins TRBV10-3 to TRBJ1-2, with no clear D. The CDR3 totals 14 residues. Germline-derived CDR1 and CDR2 are ENHRY and SYGVKD. V lost 0 bases and J 5 bases, leaving 10 bases between the germline ends. CDR3 loop: CAISESEALYGYTF. The CDR3 DNA reads TGTGCCATCAGTGAGTCGGAGGCCCTTTATGGCTACACCTTC.

The chain is built from TRBV19 and TRBJ2-7; unclear D gene. V dropped 0 bases and J dropped 3 bases, with 12 bases sitting between them. Germline CDR1 and CDR2: LNHDA and SQIVND (reference sequence). The CDR3 has 15 amino acids. CDR3 protein: CASSIDPFSSYEQYF. The CDR3 bases are TGTGCCAGTAGTATAGATCCGTTCTCTAGCTACGAGCAGTACTTC. Full variable domain (rest looked up from reference TRBV19 and TRBJ2-7): DGGITQSPKYLFRKEGQNVTLSCEQNLNHDAMYWYRQDPGQGLRLIYYSQIVNDFQKGDIAEGYSVSREKKESFPLTVTSAQKNPTAFYLCASSIDPFSSYEQYFGPGTRLTVT.

This clone was picked up a small number of times. The CDR3 DNA reads TGTGCCAGCAGCGTAGGCGGAGACCTATATGGCTACACCTTC. It encodes CASSVGGDLYGYTF. The chain is built from TRBV9 and TRBJ1-2; D gene unclear. Germline loops: CDR1 SGDLS, CDR2 YYNGEE. There are 14 residues in the CDR3. The V and J ends lost 0 bases and 5 bases respectively, with 11 bases between them.

CDR3 sequence reads: CASSDFSEKLFF. The CDR3 DNA is TGTGCCAGCAGTGATTTCAGTGAAAAACTGTTTTTT. V and J are TRBV25-1 and TRBJ1-4, with D unresolved. CDR3 length: 12 residues. Germline CDR1 and CDR2: MGHDK and SYGVNS. V shed 3 bases and J shed 7 bases, with 6 bases lying between them.

This clone showed up just a few times. The chain has TRBV27 and TRBJ1-2, with D perhaps TRBD1 (5 bases). The germline CDR1 and CDR2 sequences are MNHEY and SMNVEV (reference sequence). The V gene lost 3 bases and the J gene lost 6 bases, with 8 bases spanning the gap. The CDR3 is made up of 12 amino acids. CDR3 region: CASSFTGDGYTF. Written as DNA, the CDR3 is TGTGCCAGCAGTTTTACGGGGGATGGCTACACCTTC.

This chain joins TRBV4-3 and TRBJ1-6; no definite D call. This CDR3 comprises 15 residues. Trimming pared 0 bases from V and 5 bases from J, leaving 8 bases between. Germline lookup yields CDR1 LGHNA and CDR2 YSLEER. The CDR3 DNA sequence: TGCGCCAGCAGCCAAGAATACGGGGATAATTCACCCCTCCACTTT. It codes for CASSQEYGDNSPLHF.

The chain links TRBV19 to TRBJ2-1, with 9 bases aligning to TRBD1. Germline CDR1 LNHDA, CDR2 SQIVND (reference sequence). V lost 5 bases to trimming and J lost 4 bases; unmatched junction nucleotides: 6. This CDR3 is built from 15 residues. CDR3 in amino acids: CASSSGTGRYNEQFF. CDR3 nucleotide sequence: TGTGCCAGTAGTTCCGGGACAGGGCGTTACAATGAGCAGTTCTTC. The complete variable domain, with remaining parts taken from reference TRBV19 and TRBJ2-1, reads DGGITQSPKYLFRKEGQNVTLSCEQNLNHDAMYWYRQDPGQGLRLIYYSQIVNDFQKGDIAEGYSVSREKKESFPLTVTSAQKNPTAFYLCASSSGTGRYNEQFFGPGTRLTVL.

The chain couples TRBV27 to TRBJ2-5; 8 bases align to TRBD2. CDR1 and CDR2 from the germline V gene are MNHEY and SMNVEV (reference sequence). CDR3 length: 15 amino acids. V shed 2 bases, J shed 5 bases, and the junction held 7 bases outside the gene matches. The CDR3 DNA reads as TGTGCCAGCAGTTTACAGCGGGGGATTTTGGAGACCCAGTACTTC. Amino acids: CASSLQRGILETQYF.

The V and J genes are TRBV7-2 and TRBJ2-7; 10 bases agree with TRBD1. This CDR3 contains 15 residues. V shed 5 bases, J shed 5 bases, and the junction held 9 bases outside the gene matches. Germline V gene lookup returns CDR1 SGHTA and CDR2 FQGNSA. Here the CDR3 reads CASSAPGQGFNEQYF. The CDR3 DNA reads as TGTGCCAGCAGCGCACCGGGACAGGGGTTCAACGAGCAGTACTTC.

The V gene is TRBV5-4, the J gene TRBJ2-1, with 7 nucleotides matching TRBD1. The length of the CDR3 is 16 residues. V was clipped by 0 bases and J by 6 bases; unmatched bases: 9. CDR1 is SGHNT and CDR2 is YYREEE in the germline V gene (reference sequence). The DNA for the CDR3 is TGTGCCAGCAGCTTGGACCTCCAACAGGGGAGCAATGAGCAGTTCTTC. Translation: CASSLDLQQGSNEQFF.